These 13 T cell receptor beta chains came from one sample sequenced in a study of CD8 T cells in ankylosing spondylitis. Whole-study results and caveats: Ankylosing spondylitis blood appeared to carry a characteristic TCR beta motif of roughly eight highly homologous variants.

Their antigens remain unidentified. TCRdb re-derived calls from the 5' RACE reads in MiXCR, one entry per CDR3 protein. Of over 400,000 distinct CDR3 sequences in the sample, roughly 27% were seen once. Source material: blood, either unsorted or a sorted T cell fraction (not recorded which). Every receptor here comes from a male donor with ankylosing spondylitis.

The chain joins TRBV18 to TRBJ2-3; 12 bases align to TRBD2. The CDR3 covers 16 residues. Germline-derived CDR1 and CDR2 are KGHSH and LQKENI. The J segment lost 2 bases and the V segment lost 3 bases, leaving 3 bases of the junction unmatched. As DNA, the CDR3 is TGTGCCAGCTCACCCGGACTAGCGGGGTTCACAGATACGCAGTATTTT. Protein sequence: CASSPGLAGFTDTQYF.

About this clonotype: Relative to the germline gene, one junction end is altered; a read error may explain this. The chain couples TRBV12-3 or TRBV12-4 to TRBJ1-1; the match to TRBD1 covers 7 bases. The CDR3 has 14 amino acids. In nucleotides, the CDR3 is TGTGCCAGCAGTATAGCCGACAGGGACACTGAAGCTTTCTTT. Encoded protein: CASSIADRDTEAFF.

The chain combines TRBV24-1 with TRBJ2-1; 9 nucleotides align to TRBD2. The CDR3 extends over 18 amino acids. Germline values: CDR1 KGHDR, CDR2 SFDVKD. Trimming cost V 1 base and J 7 bases; bases outside gene matches: 13. CDR3 coding DNA: TGTGCCACCAGTGATTTTAACAGGGGTAGCGGGAGTAAAAATGAGCAGTTCTTC. This sequence encodes CATSDFNRGSGSKNEQFF.

V and J are TRBV2 and TRBJ1-1; D possibly corresponds to TRBD1 (5 bases). Germline CDR1 and CDR2: SNHLY and FYNNEI. Trimming stripped 6 bases from V and 5 bases from J, with 19 bases between. The CDR3 is 15 amino acids. CDR3 DNA sequence: TGTGCCAGCAGGGCCGAGGCAGGGCTGGATACTGAAGCTTTCTTT. Amino acids: CASRAEAGLDTEAFF.

This clonotype occurred a few times. This sequence joins TRBV12-3 or TRBV12-4 and TRBJ2-1; the D is unclear. CDR3 length equals 15 residues. V lost 7 bases and J lost 4, with 17 bases in between. This CDR3 is CASTAFFSLYNEQFF. Here the CDR3 DNA reads TGTGCCAGCACCGCCTTTTTCTCACTTTACAATGAGCAGTTCTTC.

J is TRBJ1-4 and V is TRBV27; TRBD1 matches at 11 bases. Per germline, CDR1 MNHEY and CDR2 SMNVEV (reference sequence). After removal of 7 bases from V and 1 base from J, the junction contained 11 bases not matched to a gene. CDR3 length equals 18 residues. DNA of the CDR3: TGTGCCAGCAAAGATATTGGACAGGGGGCACAAACTAATGAAAAACTGTTTTTT. Translated: CASKDIGQGAQTNEKLFF.

The V gene is TRBV7-2, the J gene TRBJ2-3; 8 nucleotides match TRBD1. Germline loops: CDR1 SGHTA, CDR2 FQGNSA. This CDR3 has 16 residues. J lost 2 bases, V lost 3 bases, and 7 bases had no gene match. The CDR3 region has the DNA TGTGCCAGCAGCTTCGTCGGGACAGGTTACACAGATACGCAGTATTTT. It codes for CASSFVGTGYTDTQYF.

This clonotype was observed a handful of times. This chain joins TRBV20-1 and TRBJ2-5, with 11 bases that match TRBD1. The CDR3 loop spans 14 amino acids. Germline V gene sequence: CDR1 DFQATT, CDR2 SNEGSKA (reference sequence). With V trimmed by 5 bases and J by 0 bases, 2 bases remained unmatched. The CDR3 DNA reads as TGCAGTGCTTCGGGACAGGGGGACCAAGAGACCCAGTACTTC. Protein: CSASGQGDQETQYF.

The CDR3 DNA reads as TGTGCCAGTAGTGTGCAGGGGCGAAATAGCAATCAGCCCCAGCATTTT. Translated, it gives CASSVQGRNSNQPQHF. The chain links TRBV19 to TRBJ1-5; D possibly corresponds to TRBD1 (6 bases). Germline CDR1 and CDR2: LNHDA and SQIVND (reference sequence). V lost 5 bases, J lost 0 bases, and 14 bases lay in between. The CDR3 extends over 16 amino acids.

This clonotype was counted between two and nine times. This chain uses TRBV3-1 with TRBJ2-7; TRBD2 is a possible D gene (5 bases). Germline V gives CDR1 LGHDT, CDR2 YNNKEL (reference sequence). CDR3 length equals 13 residues. V was shortened by 4 bases and J by 7 bases, with 14 bases between the two germline ends. The CDR3 loop is CASSLMASGEQYV. CDR3 DNA sequence: TGTGCCAGCAGCCTAATGGCCTCGGGGGAGCAGTACGTC.

This clonotype appeared many times. The J gene is TRBJ2-3, the V gene TRBV7-2; 9 nucleotides align to TRBD1. This CDR3 has 14 residues. Trimming removed 4 bases from V and 6 bases from J; junction bases left unmatched: 5. Germline lookup yields CDR1 SGHTA and CDR2 FQGNSA. As DNA, the CDR3 is TGTGCCAGCAGCTACAGGGGGCCTTCGGATACGCAGTATTTT. Translating it yields CASSYRGPSDTQYF.

V and J are TRBV12-3 or TRBV12-4 and TRBJ1-1; TRBD1 matches 7 bases. The V segment lost 7 bases and the J segment 9 bases; nucleotides outside the gene matches: 8. This CDR3 has 12 amino acids. CDR3 sequence reads: CASTQDRVKAFF. The CDR3 DNA sequence: TGTGCCAGCACCCAAGACAGGGTCAAAGCTTTCTTT.

This rearrangement joins TRBV4-2 to TRBJ2-3, with TRBD2 matching 8 bases. The CDR3 covers 16 residues. Looked up from germline, CDR1 is LGHNA and CDR2 is YNFKEQ. Germline trimming cut 2 bases from V and 7 bases from J; bases unmatched to any gene: 11. This CDR3 is CASSQMGSGRGNTQYF. The CDR3 nucleotides read TGTGCCAGCAGCCAAATGGGGAGCGGGAGAGGAAATACGCAGTATTTT.